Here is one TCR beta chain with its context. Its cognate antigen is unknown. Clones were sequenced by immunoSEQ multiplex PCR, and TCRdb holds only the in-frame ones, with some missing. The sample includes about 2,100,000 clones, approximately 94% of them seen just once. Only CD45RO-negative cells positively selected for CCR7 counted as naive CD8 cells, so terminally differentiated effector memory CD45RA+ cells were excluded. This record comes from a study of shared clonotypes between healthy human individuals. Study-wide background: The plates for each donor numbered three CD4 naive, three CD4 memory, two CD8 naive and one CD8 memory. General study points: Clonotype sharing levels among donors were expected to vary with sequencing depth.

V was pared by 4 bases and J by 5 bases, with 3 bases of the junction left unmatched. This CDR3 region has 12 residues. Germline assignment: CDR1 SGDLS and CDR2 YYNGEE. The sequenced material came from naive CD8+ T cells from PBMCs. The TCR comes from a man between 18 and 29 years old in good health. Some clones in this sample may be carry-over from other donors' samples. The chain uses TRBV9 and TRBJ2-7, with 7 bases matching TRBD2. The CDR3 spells CASSLGGNEQYF. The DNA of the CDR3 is TGTGCCAGCAGCTTGGGGGGGAACGAGCAGTACTTC.